One and the same sample provided the 19 T cell receptor beta chains below, sequenced in a study of T-cell memory formation after mild COVID-19 (dated by TCRdb to about 2021). The receptor library was made with 5' RACE. Sequenced on an Illumina NovaSeq 6000. TCRdb reprocessing: public reads trimmed at Q25 with fastp, clones called with MiXCR, in-frame beta chains kept. Each CDR3 protein appears once, grouped with its most common genes and DNA. The sample table shows about 260,000 distinct CDR3 sequences, and approximately 15% are seen once. Roughly a fifth of the sample belongs to the ten largest clones. Material: PBMCs or a T cell subset sorted from them (not recorded which). These receptors were collected from a man between 18 and 29 years old who had mild COVID-19 (a few samples of this study predate the infection). The sample titles of this study are shuffled in the database, so cell type and time point are left out; the donor was told from shared clones.

The chain joins TRBV20-1 to TRBJ2-7; D is undetermined. Trimming removed 2 bases at V and 6 bases at J, with 8 bases between. The CDR3 is 11 residues long. Germline values: CDR1 DFQATT, CDR2 SNEGSKA (reference sequence). CDR3 loop: CSARSGFEQYF. CDR3 in DNA: TGCAGTGCTAGATCCGGGTTCGAGCAGTACTTC.

This clonotype was picked up a small number of times. The V gene is TRBV5-5, the J gene TRBJ1-6, with D possibly TRBD1 on 5 matching bases. The V end was cut by 3 bases, the J end by 8 bases, with 18 bases between. In germline, CDR1 is SGHKS, CDR2 YYEKEE (reference sequence). The CDR3 has 16 residues. The CDR3 nucleotides read TGTGCCAGCAGCTCGGGGAGGGGCGCCGGGGATTCACCCCTCCACTTT. Amino acids: CASSSGRGAGDSPLHF.

This clonotype was seen more than once but under ten times. The chain has TRBV6-6 and TRBJ1-3; D might be TRBD1 (6 bases). V was clipped by 5 bases and J by 0 bases, with 14 bases between them. The CDR3 is 16 residues long. Germline CDR1 MNHNY, CDR2 SVGAGI (reference sequence). CDR3 sequence reads: CASSNPGQSSGNTIYF. The CDR3 DNA reads TGTGCCAGCAGTAACCCTGGACAGTCCTCTGGAAACACCATATATTTT.

This chain connects TRBV20-1 to TRBJ2-1, with TRBD2 matching 8 bases. Germline CDR1 is DFQATT and CDR2 is SNEGSKA (reference sequence). The CDR3 is made up of 16 amino acids. The trim removed 0 bases at V and 2 bases at J, leaving 6 bases unmatched. In DNA form, the CDR3 reads TGCAGTGCTAGAGATTGGGGACTAGGGGCCTACAATGAGCAGTTCTTC. Its translation: CSARDWGLGAYNEQFF.

The chain joins TRBV7-2 to TRBJ1-5; D is uncertain. From germline, CDR1 is SGHTA and CDR2 FQGNSA. The CDR3 loop spans 17 amino acids. V was trimmed by 1 base and J by 0 bases, leaving 13 bases between them. The CDR3 DNA reads as TGTGCCAGCAGCTTAGTCGGACGCGTCGATAGCAATCAGCCCCAGCATTTT. It is translated as CASSLVGRVDSNQPQHF. The whole variable domain, remainder taken from reference TRBV7-2 and TRBJ1-5, is GAGVSQSPSNKVTEKGKDVELRCDPISGHTALYWYRQSLGQGLEFLIYFQGNSAPDKSGLPSDRFSAERTGGSVSTLTIQRTQQEDSAVYLCASSLVGRVDSNQPQHFGDGTRLSIL.

The table lists this clonotype with a few counts. The chain employs TRBV11-2 and TRBJ2-1; possibly TRBD1 for D (6 bases). Germline V CDR1 and CDR2: SGHAT, FQNNGV. With 2 bases removed from V and 5 bases from J, the gap between germline ends came to 10 bases. This CDR3 comprises 14 residues. The CDR3 sequence: CASSLSRGDNEQFF. The CDR3 nucleotides read TGTGCCAGCAGCTTATCCAGGGGCGACAATGAGCAGTTCTTC.

This clonotype has only a few counts. The V gene is TRBV5-1, the J gene TRBJ2-3; a weak D match, TRBD2 (7 bases). The CDR3 runs to 16 residues. Deletions cut 0 bases from V and 0 bases from J, with 11 bases between. From germline, CDR1 is SGHRS and CDR2 YFSETQ. This CDR3 reads CASSLVRGGSTDTQYF. The CDR3 coding sequence is TGCGCCAGCAGCTTGGTTAGGGGGGGCAGCACAGATACGCAGTATTTT.

This clonotype was found once. The chain combines TRBV12-3 or TRBV12-4 with TRBJ1-5; tentatively, D is TRBD1 (5 bases). CDR3 length: 15 amino acids. Between the trimmed V and J ends, which lost 4 bases and 1 base, there was a span of 11 bases. The CDR3 DNA follows: TGTGCCAGCAGTTGGCTAGGGGTAAGCAATCAGCCCCAGCATTTT. It translates to CASSWLGVSNQPQHF.

V usage is TRBV27 and J usage is TRBJ2-2; D might be TRBD1 (5 bases). Trimming stripped 6 bases from V and 6 bases from J, with 11 bases between. This CDR3 is 13 amino acids long. From germline, CDR1 is MNHEY and CDR2 SMNVEV (reference sequence). The CDR3 nucleotides are TGTGCCAGCAGGCAGGGATGGGCCGGGGAGCTGTTTTTT. This translates into CASRQGWAGELFF.

About this clonotype: Without the conserved terminal phenylalanine or tryptophan, this CDR3 likely stems from a read error. The DNA is left out, because the CDR3 cannot be placed on it with certainty; the CDR3 is given as TCRdb lists it. This chain joins TRBV27 and TRBJ1-4; the table's D call, TRBD1, has no DNA check behind it. The CDR3 is 11 amino acids in total, end residues counted. The germline CDR1 and CDR2 sequences are MNHEY and SMNVEV (reference sequence). CDR3 amino acids: CASSLCPGQDR.

The count of this clonotype is one. The V call is TRBV19, the J call TRBJ2-5; 10 positions agree with TRBD1. CDR3 size: 14 residues. Germline V gives CDR1 LNHDA, CDR2 SQIVND (reference sequence). After removal of 5 bases from V and 7 bases from J, the junction contained 7 bases not matched to a gene. DNA of the CDR3: TGTGCCAGTAGTGGGACAGGGGTGGCTGGGACCCAGTACTTC. Protein sequence: CASSGTGVAGTQYF.

The rearrangement uses TRBV7-2 and TRBJ1-6, with a tentative D call TRBD1 (5 bases). The V gene lost 5 bases and the J gene lost 9 bases, with 23 bases spanning the gap. In germline, CDR1 is SGHTA, CDR2 FQGNSA. The CDR3 consists of 17 residues. CDR3 sequence reads: CASSLSEPRGWASPLHF. CDR3 nucleotide sequence: TGTGCCAGCAGCCTTAGTGAGCCCCGGGGCTGGGCTTCACCCCTCCACTTT.

The chain carries TRBV6-4 and TRBJ2-3; D is perhaps TRBD2 (5 bases). With 6 bases removed from V and 7 bases from J, the gap between germline ends came to 11 bases. This CDR3 is built from 12 residues. Per the germline V gene, CDR1 is MRHNA and CDR2 is SNTAGT. The CDR3 coding sequence is TGTGCCAGCAGGGCTAGCCGGCATACGCAGTATTTT. Translating gives CASRASRHTQYF.

In this sample, this clonotype turned up a few times. This chain links TRBV7-9 with TRBJ1-6, with D uncertain. This CDR3 spans 12 amino acids. The germline V gene encodes CDR1 SEHNR and CDR2 FQNEAQ (reference sequence). V lost 3 bases, J lost 9 bases, and 6 bases lay in between. The CDR3 nucleotides are TGTGCCAGCAGCTTCGAGATTTCACCCCTCCACTTT. Its protein product is CASSFEISPLHF.

This clonotype has only a few counts. V gene TRBV25-1 combines with J gene TRBJ1-1; D not certain. The CDR3 spans 15 residues. V was cut by 0 bases and J by 1 base, with 9 bases left in between. The germline V gene has CDR1 MGHDK and CDR2 SYGVNS. CDR3 DNA sequence: TGTGCCAGCAGTGAATATGAGGGTGGGAACACTGAAGCTTTCTTT. This encodes CASSEYEGGNTEAFF.

The gene calls are TRBV20-1 and TRBJ1-5, with 10 bases matching TRBD1. CDR1 and CDR2 (germline): DFQATT, SNEGSKA (reference sequence). The ends lost 6 bases at V and 5 bases at J; junction bases unmatched: 10. The CDR3 is 15 residues long. Here the CDR3 DNA reads TGCAGTGCCCCACTCCGGGACAGGGGCTATCAGCCCCAGCATTTT. As protein: CSAPLRDRGYQPQHF.

The J gene is TRBJ1-5, the V gene TRBV7-2; D remains ambiguous. The ends were cut back, 5 bases at V and 6 bases at J, with 14 bases in the middle. There are 14 residues in the CDR3. The germline CDR1 and CDR2 sequences are SGHTA and FQGNSA. In DNA form, the CDR3 reads TGTGCCAGCAGCCCCCGTGATGGTTTTCAGCCCCAGCATTTT. This sequence encodes CASSPRDGFQPQHF.

This clonotype came up a few times. This chain uses TRBV3-1 with TRBJ2-1, with TRBD2 matching 7 bases. Germline lookup yields CDR1 LGHDT and CDR2 YNNKEL (reference sequence). CDR3 length: 15 amino acids. Trimming cost V 1 base and J 7 bases; bases outside gene matches: 7. CDR3 sequence (DNA): TGTGCCAGCAGCCAAGGGGGAGCGGGGTGGAATGAGCAGTTCTTC. Protein sequence: CASSQGGAGWNEQFF.

CDR3 amino acids: CASSDTLRGFEQFF. For the CDR3, the DNA is TGTGCCAGCAGTGATACTCTTCGTGGGTTTGAGCAGTTCTTC. The chain couples TRBV6-4 to TRBJ2-1; the D is unclear. CDR1 is MRHNA, CDR2 SNTAGT, per germline. This CDR3 contains 14 residues. The germline V and J ends were trimmed by 3 bases and 9 bases, with 15 bases remaining between them.